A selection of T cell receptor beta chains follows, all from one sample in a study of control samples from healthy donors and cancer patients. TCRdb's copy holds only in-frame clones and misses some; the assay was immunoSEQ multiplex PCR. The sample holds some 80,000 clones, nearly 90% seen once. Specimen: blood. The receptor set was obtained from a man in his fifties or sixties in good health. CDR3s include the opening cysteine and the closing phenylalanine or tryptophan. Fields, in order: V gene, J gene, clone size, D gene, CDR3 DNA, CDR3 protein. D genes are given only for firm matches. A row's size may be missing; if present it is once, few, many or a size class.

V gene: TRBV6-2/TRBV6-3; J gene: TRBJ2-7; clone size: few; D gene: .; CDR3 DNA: TGTGCCAGCAGTTACGGAGGGATCGGCTACGAGCAGTACTTC; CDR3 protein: CASSYGGIGYEQYF
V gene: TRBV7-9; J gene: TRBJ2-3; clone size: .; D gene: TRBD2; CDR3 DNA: TGTGCCAGCAGTCCCGCCCGACTAGCGGGAAGCACAGATACGCAGTATTTT; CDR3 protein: CASSPARLAGSTDTQYF
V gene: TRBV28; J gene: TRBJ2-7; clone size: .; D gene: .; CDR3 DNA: TGTGCCAGCAGTCCCCCGGGTCTTTCCTACGAGCAGTACTTC; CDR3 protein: CASSPPGLSYEQYF
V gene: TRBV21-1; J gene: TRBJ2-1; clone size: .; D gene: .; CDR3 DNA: TGTGCCAGCAGCAAAGAGGGACAGGGGGCGCAGGGTGAGCAGTTCTTC; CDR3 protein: CASSKEGQGAQGEQFF
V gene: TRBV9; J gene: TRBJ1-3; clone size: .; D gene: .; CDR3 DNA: TGTGCCAGCAGCGTAGAAAGTGGCAGTCTTGGAAACACCATATATTTT; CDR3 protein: CASSVESGSLGNTIYF
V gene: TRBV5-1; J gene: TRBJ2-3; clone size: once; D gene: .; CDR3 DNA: TGCGCCAGCAGCTTAGGTGGGAGGACAGATACGCAGTATTTT; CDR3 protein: CASSLGGRTDTQYF
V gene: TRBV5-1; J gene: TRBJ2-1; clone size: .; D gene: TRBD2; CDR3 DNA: TGCGCCAGCAGTCCTCTAGCGGGGGGGACTCTTGAGCAGTTCTTC; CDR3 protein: CASSPLAGGTLEQFF
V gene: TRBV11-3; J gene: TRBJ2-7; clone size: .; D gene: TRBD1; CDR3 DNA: TGTGCCAGCAGCTTAGCGGGACAGGGACTCGAGCAGTACTTC; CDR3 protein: CASSLAGQGLEQYF
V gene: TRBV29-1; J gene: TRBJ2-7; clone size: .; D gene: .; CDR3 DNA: TGCAGCGTTCGATCGGGATCATACGAGCAGTACTTC; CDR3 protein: CSVRSGSYEQYF
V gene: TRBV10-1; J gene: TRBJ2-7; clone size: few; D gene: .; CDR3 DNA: TGCGCCAGCAGTGATCTGGACAGCTACGAGCAGTACTTC; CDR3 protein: CASSDLDSYEQYF
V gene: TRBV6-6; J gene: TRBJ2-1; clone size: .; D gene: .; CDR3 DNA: TGTGCCAGCGGGTCCGACAACTACAATGAGCAGTTCTTC; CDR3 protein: CASGSDNYNEQFF
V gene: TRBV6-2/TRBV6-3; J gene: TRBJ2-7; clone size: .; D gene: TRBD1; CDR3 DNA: TGTGCCAGCAGTTGGGGACAGGGCTATGAGCAGTACTTC; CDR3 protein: CASSWGQGYEQYF
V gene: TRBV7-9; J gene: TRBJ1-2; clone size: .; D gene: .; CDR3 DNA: TGTGCCAGCAGCTTAGGGGCCGGGAGGGTGGATGGCTACACCTTC; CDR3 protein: CASSLGAGRVDGYTF
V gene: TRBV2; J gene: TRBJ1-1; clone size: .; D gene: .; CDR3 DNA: TGTGCCAGCACCAGGACAGAAAGCACTGAAGCTTTCTTT; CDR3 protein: CASTRTESTEAFF
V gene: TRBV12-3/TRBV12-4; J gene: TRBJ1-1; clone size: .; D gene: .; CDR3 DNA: TGTGCCAGCAGCCTCCTTATGAACACTGAAGCTTTCTTT; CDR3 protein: CASSLLMNTEAFF
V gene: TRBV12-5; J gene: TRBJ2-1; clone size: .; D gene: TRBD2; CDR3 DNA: TGTGCTAGTGGTCCGCTTAGCGGGGGGGCCGCTACTATCCACAATGAGCAGTTCTTC; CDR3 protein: CASGPLSGGAATIHNEQFF
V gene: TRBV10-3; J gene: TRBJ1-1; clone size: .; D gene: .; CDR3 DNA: TGTGCCATCAGTCCGGGACAAGGTTTTGCTGAAGCTTTCTTT; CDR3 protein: CAISPGQGFAEAFF
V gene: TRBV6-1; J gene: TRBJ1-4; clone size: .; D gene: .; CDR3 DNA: TGTGCCAGCAGTGATTCCCCCAGACAGGCTAGGTTTTTT; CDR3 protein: CASSDSPRQARFF
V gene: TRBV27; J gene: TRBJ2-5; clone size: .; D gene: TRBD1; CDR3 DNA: TGTGCCAGCAAACCGACAGGGGGAAGGGAGACCCAGTACTTC; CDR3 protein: CASKPTGGRETQYF
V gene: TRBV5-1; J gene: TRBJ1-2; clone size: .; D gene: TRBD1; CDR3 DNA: TGCGCCAGCAGCTTGGGCCCCGGGACAGGGGCTCGCTACACCTTC; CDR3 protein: CASSLGPGTGARYTF
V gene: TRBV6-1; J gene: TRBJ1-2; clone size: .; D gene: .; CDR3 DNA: TGTGCCAGCAGTGAAAGGTTGAACTATGGCTACACCTTC; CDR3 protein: CASSERLNYGYTF
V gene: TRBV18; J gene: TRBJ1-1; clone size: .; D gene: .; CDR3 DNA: TGTGCCAGCTTCGGAGACAGGAACACTGAAGCTTTCTTT; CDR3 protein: CASFGDRNTEAFF
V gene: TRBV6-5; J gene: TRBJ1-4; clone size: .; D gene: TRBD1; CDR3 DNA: TGTGCCAGCAGGCGGGACAGTGGGGAAAAACTGTTTTTT; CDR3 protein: CASRRDSGEKLFF
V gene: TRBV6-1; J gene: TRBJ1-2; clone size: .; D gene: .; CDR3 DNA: TGTGCCAGCAGTGATATCGTGACCATGAACTATGGCTACACCTTC; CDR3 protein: CASSDIVTMNYGYTF
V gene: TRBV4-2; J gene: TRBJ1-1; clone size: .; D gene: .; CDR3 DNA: TGTGCCAGCAGCCTCGACACTGGGGGAGCTTTCTTT; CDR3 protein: CASSLDTGGAFF
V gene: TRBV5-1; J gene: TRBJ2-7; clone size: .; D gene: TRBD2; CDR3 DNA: TGCGCCAGCAGCTTGCACTCTAGCGGGGGCTCCTACGAGCAGTACTTC; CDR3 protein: CASSLHSSGGSYEQYF
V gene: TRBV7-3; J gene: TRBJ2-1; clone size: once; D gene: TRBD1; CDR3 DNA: TGTGCCAGCAGCCCGACCGACAGGGTCAATGAGCAGTTCTTC; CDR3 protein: CASSPTDRVNEQFF
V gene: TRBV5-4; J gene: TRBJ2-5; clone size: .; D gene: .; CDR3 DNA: TGTGCCAGCAGCTTTACGGGGCACCAAGAGACCCAGTACTTC; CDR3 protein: CASSFTGHQETQYF
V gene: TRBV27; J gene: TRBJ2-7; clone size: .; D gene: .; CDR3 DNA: TGTGCCAGCAGTTTATCAGCGGGCTGGGAGCAGTACTTC; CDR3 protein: CASSLSAGWEQYF
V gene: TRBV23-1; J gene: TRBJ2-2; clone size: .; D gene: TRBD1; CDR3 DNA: TGCGCCAGCAGTCAATCGAAACCTCCCCCGGGACAGAAGAACACCGGGGAGCTGTTTTTT; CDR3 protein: CASSQSKPPPGQKNTGELFF
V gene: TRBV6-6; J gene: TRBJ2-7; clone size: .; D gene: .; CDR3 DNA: TGTGCCAGCAGGCCTGGGGGTCTCTACGAGCAGTACTTC; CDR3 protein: CASRPGGLYEQYF
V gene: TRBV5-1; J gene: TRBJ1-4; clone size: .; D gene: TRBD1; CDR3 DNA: TGCGCCAGCAGCTTACAGGGGGCTGGGGATGAAAAACTGTTTTTT; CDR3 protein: CASSLQGAGDEKLFF
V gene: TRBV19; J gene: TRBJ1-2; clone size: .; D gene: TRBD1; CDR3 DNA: TGTGCCAGTAGTATAGAGGGGACAGGCCCCTATGGCTACACCTTC; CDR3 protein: CASSIEGTGPYGYTF
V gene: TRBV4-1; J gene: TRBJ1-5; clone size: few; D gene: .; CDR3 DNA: TGCGCCAGCAGCCAAGAGCAGTACATGGGGCCCCAGCATTTT; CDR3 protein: CASSQEQYMGPQHF
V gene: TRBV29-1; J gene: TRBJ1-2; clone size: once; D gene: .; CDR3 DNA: TGCAGCGCCAAACACGGGACATTCGGTGGCTACACCTTC; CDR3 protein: CSAKHGTFGGYTF
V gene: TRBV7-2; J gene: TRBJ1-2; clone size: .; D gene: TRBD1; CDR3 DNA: TGTGCCAGCACCGAAGACAGGGTAGGCTACACCTTC; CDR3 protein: CASTEDRVGYTF
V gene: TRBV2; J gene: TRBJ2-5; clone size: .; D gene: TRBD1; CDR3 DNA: TGTGCCAGCAGCCGGGACAGGTCGGAAGAGACCCAGTACTTC; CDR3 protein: CASSRDRSEETQYF
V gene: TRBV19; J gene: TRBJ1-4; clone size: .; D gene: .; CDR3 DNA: TGTGCCACCAGGCCTTTACAGGGTGAAAAACTGTTTTTT; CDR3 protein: CATRPLQGEKLFF
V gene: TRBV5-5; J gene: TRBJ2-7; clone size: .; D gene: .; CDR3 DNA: TGTGCCAGCAGCTTGGTGGCAGACTACGAGCAGTACTTC; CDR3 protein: CASSLVADYEQYF
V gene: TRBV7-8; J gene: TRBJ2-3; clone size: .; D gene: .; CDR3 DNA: TGTGCCAGCAGCTTATGGCAGGGCAGCACAGATACGCAGTATTTT; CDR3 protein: CASSLWQGSTDTQYF
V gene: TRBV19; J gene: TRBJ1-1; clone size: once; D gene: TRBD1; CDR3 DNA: TGTGCCAGTAGTAGGGGACAGGGGTACACTGAAGCTTTCTTT; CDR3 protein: CASSRGQGYTEAFF
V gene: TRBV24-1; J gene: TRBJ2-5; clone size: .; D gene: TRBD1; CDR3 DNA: TGTGCCACCAGTGATCCTGGGACAGGGGTGGGGGAGACCCAGTACTTC; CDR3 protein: CATSDPGTGVGETQYF
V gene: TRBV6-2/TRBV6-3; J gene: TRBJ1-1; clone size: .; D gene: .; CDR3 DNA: TGTGCCAGCAGTTACTCGCTCGCAGACAGCCCTTCTTACGTTTCGAACACTGAAGCTTTCTTT; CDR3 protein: CASSYSLADSPSYVSNTEAFF
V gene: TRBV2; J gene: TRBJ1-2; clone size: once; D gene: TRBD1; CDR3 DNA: TGTGCCAGCTTGGACAGGCCTTCTAACTATGGCTACACCTTC; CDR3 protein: CASLDRPSNYGYTF
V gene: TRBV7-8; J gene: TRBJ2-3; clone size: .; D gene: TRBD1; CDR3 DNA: TGTGCCAGCAGCCCGCACAGGGGGCACGATGTAACAGATACGCAGTATTTT; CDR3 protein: CASSPHRGHDVTDTQYF
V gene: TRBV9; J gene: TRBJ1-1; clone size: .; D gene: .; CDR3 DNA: TGTGCCAGCAGCGTAGGCGTGTTATCGAGGAAGAACACTGAAGCTTTCTTT; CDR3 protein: CASSVGVLSRKNTEAFF
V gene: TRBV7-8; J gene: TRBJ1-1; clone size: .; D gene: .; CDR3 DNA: TGTGCCAGCAGTACGACGGTGAACACTGAAGCTTTCTTT; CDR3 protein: CASSTTVNTEAFF
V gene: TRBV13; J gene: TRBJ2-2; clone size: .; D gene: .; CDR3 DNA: TGTGCCAGCAGCTTCCAGGGTACCGGGGAGCTGTTTTTT; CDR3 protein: CASSFQGTGELFF
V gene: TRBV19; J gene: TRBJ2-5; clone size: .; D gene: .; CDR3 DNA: TGTGCCAGTAGTATCCGGGGGCCAGAGACCCAGTACTTC; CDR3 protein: CASSIRGPETQYF
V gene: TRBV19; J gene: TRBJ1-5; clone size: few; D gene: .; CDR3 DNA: TGTGCCAGTAATACTGGCAGGGGTTTGAATCAGCCCCAGCATTTT; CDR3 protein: CASNTGRGLNQPQHF
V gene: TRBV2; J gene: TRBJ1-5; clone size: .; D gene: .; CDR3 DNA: TGTGCCAGCAGTGAAGCGGGGGGAGGCAATCAGCCCCAGCATTTT; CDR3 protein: CASSEAGGGNQPQHF
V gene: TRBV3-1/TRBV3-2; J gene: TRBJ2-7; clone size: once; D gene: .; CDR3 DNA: TGTGCCAGCAGCCAAGATATCCAGCACTACGAGCAGTACTTC; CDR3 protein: CASSQDIQHYEQYF
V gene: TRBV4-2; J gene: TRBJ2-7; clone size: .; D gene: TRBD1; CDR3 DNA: TGTGCCAGCAGCCTCCTCCGGGACAGTACCCGCGAGCAGTACTTC; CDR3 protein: CASSLLRDSTREQYF
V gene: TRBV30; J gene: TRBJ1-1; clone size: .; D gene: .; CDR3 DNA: TGTGCCTGGAGTTTTCCGTTGACTGAAGCTTTCTTT; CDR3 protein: CAWSFPLTEAFF
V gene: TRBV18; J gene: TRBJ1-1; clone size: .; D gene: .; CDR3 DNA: TGTGCCAGCTCACCACCTTTGACAGGTGAAGCTTTCTTT; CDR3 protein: CASSPPLTGEAFF